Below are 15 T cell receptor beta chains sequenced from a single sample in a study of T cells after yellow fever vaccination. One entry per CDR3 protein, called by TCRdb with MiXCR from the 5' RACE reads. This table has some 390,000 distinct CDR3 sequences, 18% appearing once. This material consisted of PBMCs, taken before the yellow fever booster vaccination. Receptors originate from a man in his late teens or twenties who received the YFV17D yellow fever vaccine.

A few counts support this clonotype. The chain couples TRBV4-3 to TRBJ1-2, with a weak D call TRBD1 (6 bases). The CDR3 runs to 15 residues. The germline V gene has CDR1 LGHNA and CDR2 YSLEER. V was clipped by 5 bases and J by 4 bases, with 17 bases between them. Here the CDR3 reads CASSKGGGDGYGYTF. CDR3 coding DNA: TGCGCCAGCAGCAAGGGGGGAGGAGACGGCTATGGCTACACCTTC.

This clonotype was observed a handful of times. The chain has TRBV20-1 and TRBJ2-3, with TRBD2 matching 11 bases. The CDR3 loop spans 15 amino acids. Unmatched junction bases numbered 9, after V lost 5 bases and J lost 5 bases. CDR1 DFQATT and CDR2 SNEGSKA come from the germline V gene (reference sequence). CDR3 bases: TGCAGTGCTCTTAGCGGGGGGGCCTATCTAGATACGCAGTATTTT. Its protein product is CSALSGGAYLDTQYF.

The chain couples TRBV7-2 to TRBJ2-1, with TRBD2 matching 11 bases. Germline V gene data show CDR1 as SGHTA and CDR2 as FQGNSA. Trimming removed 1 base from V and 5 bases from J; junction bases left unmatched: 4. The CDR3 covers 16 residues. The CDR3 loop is CASSLGGTSGNNEQFF. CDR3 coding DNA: TGTGCCAGCAGCTTAGGGGGGACTAGCGGTAACAATGAGCAGTTCTTC.

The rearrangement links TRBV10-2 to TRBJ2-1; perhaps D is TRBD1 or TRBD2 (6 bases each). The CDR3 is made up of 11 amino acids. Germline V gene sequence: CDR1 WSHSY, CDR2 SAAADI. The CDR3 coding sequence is TGCGCATCTACGGGGGCGAATGAGCAGTTCTTC. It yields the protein CASTGANEQFF.

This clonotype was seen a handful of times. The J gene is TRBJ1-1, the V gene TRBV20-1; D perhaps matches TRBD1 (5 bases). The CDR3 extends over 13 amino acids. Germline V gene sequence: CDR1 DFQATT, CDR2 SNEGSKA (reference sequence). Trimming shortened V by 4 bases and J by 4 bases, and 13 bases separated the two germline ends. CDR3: CSATNTGPTEAFF. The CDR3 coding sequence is TGCAGTGCTACCAACACGGGGCCCACTGAAGCTTTCTTT.

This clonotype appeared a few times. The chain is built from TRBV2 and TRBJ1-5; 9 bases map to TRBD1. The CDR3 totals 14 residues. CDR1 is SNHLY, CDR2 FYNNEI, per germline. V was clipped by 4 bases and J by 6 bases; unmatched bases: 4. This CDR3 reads CASSGGDRVQPQHF. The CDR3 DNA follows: TGTGCCAGCAGTGGGGGGGACAGGGTTCAGCCCCAGCATTTT.

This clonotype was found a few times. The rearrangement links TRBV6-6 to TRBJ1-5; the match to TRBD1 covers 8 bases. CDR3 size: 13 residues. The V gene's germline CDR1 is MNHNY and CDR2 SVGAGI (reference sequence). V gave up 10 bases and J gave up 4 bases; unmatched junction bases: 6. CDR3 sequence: CATVQGVNQPQHF. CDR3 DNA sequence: TGTGCCACGGTACAGGGGGTTAATCAGCCCCAGCATTTT.

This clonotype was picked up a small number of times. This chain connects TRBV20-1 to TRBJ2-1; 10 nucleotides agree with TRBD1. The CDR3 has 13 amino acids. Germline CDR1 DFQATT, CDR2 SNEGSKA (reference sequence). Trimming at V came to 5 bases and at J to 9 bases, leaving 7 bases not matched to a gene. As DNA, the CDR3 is TGCAGTGCTCCAAGGGACAGGGGACTTGAGCAGTTCTTC. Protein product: CSAPRDRGLEQFF.

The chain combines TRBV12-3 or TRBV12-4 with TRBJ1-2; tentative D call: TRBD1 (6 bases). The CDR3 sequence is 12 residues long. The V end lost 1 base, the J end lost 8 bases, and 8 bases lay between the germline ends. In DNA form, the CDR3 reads TGTGCCAGCAGTTTAGACAGGGAAGGCTACACCTTC. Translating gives CASSLDREGYTF.

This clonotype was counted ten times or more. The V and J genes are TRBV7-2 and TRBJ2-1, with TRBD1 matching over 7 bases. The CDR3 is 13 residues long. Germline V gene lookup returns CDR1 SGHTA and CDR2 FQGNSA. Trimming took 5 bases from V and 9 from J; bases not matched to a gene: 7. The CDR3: CASSRGQVGEQFF. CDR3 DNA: TGTGCCAGCAGCCGAGGACAGGTTGGTGAGCAGTTCTTC.

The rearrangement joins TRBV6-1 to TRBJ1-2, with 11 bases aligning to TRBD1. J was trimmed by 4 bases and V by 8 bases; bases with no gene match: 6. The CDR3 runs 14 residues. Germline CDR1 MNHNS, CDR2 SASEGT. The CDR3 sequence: CASETGTGGYGYTF. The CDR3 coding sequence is TGTGCCAGCGAGACCGGGACAGGGGGCTATGGCTACACCTTC.

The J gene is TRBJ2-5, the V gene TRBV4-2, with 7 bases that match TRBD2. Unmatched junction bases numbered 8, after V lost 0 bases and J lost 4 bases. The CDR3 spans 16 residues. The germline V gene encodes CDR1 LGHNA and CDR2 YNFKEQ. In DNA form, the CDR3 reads TGTGCCAGCAGCCAAGATCTTGGGTGGGGGGGAGAGACCCAGTACTTC. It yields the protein CASSQDLGWGGETQYF.

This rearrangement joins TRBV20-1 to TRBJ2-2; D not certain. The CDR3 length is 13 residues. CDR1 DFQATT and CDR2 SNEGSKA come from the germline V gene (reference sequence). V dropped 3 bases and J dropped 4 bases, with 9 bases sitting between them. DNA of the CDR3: TGCAGTGCTAGTTTCAGTGGCACCGGGGAGCTGTTTTTT. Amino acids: CSASFSGTGELFF.

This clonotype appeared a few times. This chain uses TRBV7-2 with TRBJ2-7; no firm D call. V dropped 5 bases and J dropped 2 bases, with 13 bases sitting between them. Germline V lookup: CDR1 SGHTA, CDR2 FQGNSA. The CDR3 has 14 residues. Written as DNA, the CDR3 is TGTGCCAGCAGCCCCCGGCTTACAGCCTACGAGCAGTACTTC. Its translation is CASSPRLTAYEQYF.

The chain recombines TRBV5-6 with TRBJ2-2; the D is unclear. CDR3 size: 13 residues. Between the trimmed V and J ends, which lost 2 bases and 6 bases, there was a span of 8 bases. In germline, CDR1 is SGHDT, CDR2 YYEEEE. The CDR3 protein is CASSLLGPGELFF. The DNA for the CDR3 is TGTGCCAGCAGCTTACTCGGCCCCGGGGAGCTGTTTTTT.